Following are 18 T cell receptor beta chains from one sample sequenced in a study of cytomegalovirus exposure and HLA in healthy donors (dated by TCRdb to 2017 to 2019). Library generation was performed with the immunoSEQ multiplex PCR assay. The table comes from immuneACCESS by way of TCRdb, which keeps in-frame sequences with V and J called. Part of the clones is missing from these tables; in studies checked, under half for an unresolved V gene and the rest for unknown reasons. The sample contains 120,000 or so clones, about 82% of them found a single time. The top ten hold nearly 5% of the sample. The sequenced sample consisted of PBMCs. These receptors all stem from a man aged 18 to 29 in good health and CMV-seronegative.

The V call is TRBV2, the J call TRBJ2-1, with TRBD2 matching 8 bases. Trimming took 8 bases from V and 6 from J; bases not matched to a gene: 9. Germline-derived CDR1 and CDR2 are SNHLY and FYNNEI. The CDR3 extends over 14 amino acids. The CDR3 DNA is TGTGCCAGCCTCCAGGAGCGGGGGCCCAATGAGCAGTTCTTC. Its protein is CASLQERGPNEQFF.

In DNA form, the CDR3 reads TGTGCCAGCAGGCGGGGGGGCCGGACAGATACGCAGTATTTT. Translating it yields CASRRGGRTDTQYF. The chain links TRBV6-5 to TRBJ2-3, with TRBD2 matching over 9 bases. Germline loops: CDR1 MNHEY, CDR2 SVGAGI. V lost 6 bases and J lost 3; bases outside the gene matches: 4. This CDR3 has 14 amino acids.

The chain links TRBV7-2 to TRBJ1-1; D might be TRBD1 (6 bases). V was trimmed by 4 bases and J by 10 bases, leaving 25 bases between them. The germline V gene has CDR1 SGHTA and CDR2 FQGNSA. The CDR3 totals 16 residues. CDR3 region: CASSYLGTKSYPGAFF. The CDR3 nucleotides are TGTGCCAGCAGCTACCTTGGGACAAAATCCTACCCAGGAGCTTTCTTT.

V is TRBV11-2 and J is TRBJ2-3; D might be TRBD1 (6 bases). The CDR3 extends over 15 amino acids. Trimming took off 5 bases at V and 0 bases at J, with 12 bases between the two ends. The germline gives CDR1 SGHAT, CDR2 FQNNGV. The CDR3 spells CASSAGTHSTDTQYF. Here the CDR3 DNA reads TGTGCCAGCAGCGCCGGGACACATAGCACAGATACGCAGTATTTT.

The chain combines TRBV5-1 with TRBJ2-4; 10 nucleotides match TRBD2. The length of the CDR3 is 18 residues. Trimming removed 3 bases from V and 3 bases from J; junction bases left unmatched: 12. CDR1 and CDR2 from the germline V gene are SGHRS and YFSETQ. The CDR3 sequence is CASSWLSGGANGKNIQYF. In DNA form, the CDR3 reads TGCGCCAGCAGCTGGCTGAGCGGGGGGGCCAATGGCAAAAACATTCAGTACTTC. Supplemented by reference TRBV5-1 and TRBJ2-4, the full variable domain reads KAGVTQTPRYLIKTRGQQVTLSCSPISGHRSVSWYQQTPGQGLQFLFEYFSETQRNKGNFPGRFSGRQFSNSRSEMNVSTLELGDSALYLCASSWLSGGANGKNIQYFGAGTRLSVL.

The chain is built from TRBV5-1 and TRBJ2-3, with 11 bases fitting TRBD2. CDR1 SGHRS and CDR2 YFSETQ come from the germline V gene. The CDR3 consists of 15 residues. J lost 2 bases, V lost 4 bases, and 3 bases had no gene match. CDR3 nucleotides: TGCGCCAGCAGCCTTAGCGGGGGGGCCACAGATACGCAGTATTTT. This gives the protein CASSLSGGATDTQYF.

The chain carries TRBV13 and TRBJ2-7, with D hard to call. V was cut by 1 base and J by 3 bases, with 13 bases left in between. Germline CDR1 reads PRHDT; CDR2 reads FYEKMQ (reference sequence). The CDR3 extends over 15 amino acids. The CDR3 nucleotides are TGTGCCAGCAGCTTAGAAGGCCAGGATAACTACGAGCAGTACTTC. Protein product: CASSLEGQDNYEQYF. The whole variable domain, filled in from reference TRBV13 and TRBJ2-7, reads AAGVIQSPRHLIKEKRETATLKCYPIPRHDTVYWYQQGPGQDPQFLISFYEKMQSDKGSIPDRFSAQQFSDYHSELNMSSLELGDSALYFCASSLEGQDNYEQYFGPGTRLTVT.

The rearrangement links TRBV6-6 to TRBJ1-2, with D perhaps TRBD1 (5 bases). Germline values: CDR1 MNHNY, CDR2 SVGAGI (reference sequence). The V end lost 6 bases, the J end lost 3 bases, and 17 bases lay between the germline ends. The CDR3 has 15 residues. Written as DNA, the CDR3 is TGTGCCAGCAGATATACCGGGACTTCTCACTATGGCTACACCTTC. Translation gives CASRYTGTSHYGYTF.

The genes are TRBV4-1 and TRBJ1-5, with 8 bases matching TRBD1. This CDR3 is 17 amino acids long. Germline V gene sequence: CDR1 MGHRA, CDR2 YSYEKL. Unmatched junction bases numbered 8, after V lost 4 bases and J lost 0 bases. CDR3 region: CASSRWTGPYSNQPQHF. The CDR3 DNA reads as TGCGCCAGCAGCCGATGGACAGGGCCGTATAGCAATCAGCCCCAGCATTTT.

The CDR3 DNA reads as TGTGCCAGCAGCCTCGCAGGGGCGGACACTGAAGCTTTCTTT. It codes for CASSLAGADTEAFF. J is TRBJ1-1 and V is TRBV11-3; weak D call: TRBD1 (6 bases). CDR3 length: 14 residues. The V gene lost 5 bases and the J gene lost 3 bases, with 13 bases spanning the gap. Germline V gene sequence: CDR1 SGHNT, CDR2 YENEEA.

The CDR3 sequence is CASSTGVPPYEQYF. CDR3 DNA sequence: TGTGCCAGCAGCACGGGGGTTCCTCCCTACGAGCAGTACTTC. The chain employs TRBV27 and TRBJ2-7, with D tentatively TRBD2 (6 bases). This CDR3 spans 14 amino acids. CDR1 and CDR2 from the germline V gene are MNHEY and SMNVEV (reference sequence). The V gene lost 6 bases and the J gene lost 2 bases, with 14 bases spanning the gap.

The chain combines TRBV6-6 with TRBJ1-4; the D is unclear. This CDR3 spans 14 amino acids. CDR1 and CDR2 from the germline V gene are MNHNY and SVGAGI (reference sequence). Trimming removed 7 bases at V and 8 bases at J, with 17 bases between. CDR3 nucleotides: TGTGCCAGCACACCGAGATCGGGGTACGAAAAACTGTTTTTT. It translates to CASTPRSGYEKLFF.

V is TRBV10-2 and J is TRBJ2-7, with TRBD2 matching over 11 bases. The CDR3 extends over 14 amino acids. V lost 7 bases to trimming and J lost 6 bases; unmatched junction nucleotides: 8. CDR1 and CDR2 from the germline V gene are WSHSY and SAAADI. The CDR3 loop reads CASTMTSGNTEQYF. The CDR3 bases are TGCGCCAGCACCATGACTAGCGGGAACACCGAGCAGTACTTC.

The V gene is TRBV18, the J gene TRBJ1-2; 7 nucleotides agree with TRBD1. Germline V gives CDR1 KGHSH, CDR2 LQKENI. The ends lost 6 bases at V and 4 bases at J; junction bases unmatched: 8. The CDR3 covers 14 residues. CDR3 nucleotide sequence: TGTGCCAGCTCCGAGGGACAGCTTATCTATGGCTACACCTTC. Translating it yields CASSEGQLIYGYTF.

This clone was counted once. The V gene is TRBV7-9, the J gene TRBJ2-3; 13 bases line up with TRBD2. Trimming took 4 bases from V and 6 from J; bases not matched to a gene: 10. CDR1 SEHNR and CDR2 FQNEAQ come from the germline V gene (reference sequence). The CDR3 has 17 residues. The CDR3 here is CASSSGTSGRAVDTQYF. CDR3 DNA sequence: TGTGCCAGCAGCTCCGGAACTAGCGGGAGGGCCGTGGATACGCAGTATTTT.

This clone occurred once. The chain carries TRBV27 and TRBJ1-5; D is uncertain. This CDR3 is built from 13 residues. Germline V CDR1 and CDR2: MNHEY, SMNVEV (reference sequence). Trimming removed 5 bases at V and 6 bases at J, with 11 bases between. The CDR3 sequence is CASSVLHGQPQHF. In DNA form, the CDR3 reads TGTGCCAGCAGTGTACTCCACGGTCAGCCCCAGCATTTT.

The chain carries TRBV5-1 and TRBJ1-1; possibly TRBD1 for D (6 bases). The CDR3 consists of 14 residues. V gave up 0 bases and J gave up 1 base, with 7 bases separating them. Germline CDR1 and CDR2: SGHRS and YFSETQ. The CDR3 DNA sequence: TGCGCCAGCAGCTTGGGGACAGAGAACACTGAAGCTTTCTTT. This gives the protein CASSLGTENTEAFF.

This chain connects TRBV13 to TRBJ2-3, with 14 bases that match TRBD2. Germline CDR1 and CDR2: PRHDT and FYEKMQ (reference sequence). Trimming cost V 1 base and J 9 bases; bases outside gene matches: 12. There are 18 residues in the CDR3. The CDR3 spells CASSLALSTSGGDWTQYF. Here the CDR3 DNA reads TGTGCCAGCAGCTTAGCGCTTTCGACTAGCGGGGGGGATTGGACGCAGTATTTT. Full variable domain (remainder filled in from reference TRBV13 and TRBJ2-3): AAGVIQSPRHLIKEKRETATLKCYPIPRHDTVYWYQQGPGQDPQFLISFYEKMQSDKGSIPDRFSAQQFSDYHSELNMSSLELGDSALYFCASSLALSTSGGDWTQYFGPGTRLTVL.